A single sample gave rise to the 30 T cell receptor beta chains below, sequenced in a study of human T cells and chemical hapten exposure. Time point here: patch test 2, 6 weeks after DPC sensitization. Treatment described: therapeutic diphenylcyclopropenone sensitization with weekly scalp DPC. Via MiXCR, TCRdb re-called the RACE reads, giving one row per CDR3 protein. Of around 82,000 distinct CDR3 sequences in the sample, about 6.6% were seen once. The sequencing here drew on whole blood, taken in connection with sensitization to the hapten diphenylcyclopropenone (DPC). Receptor source: a woman aged 30 to 39 with alopecia areata. Some clones in this sample may be carry-over from other donors' samples.

This clonotype has ten or more counts. V usage is TRBV13 and J usage is TRBJ2-2; tentatively, D is TRBD1 (5 bases). V lost 1 base to trimming and J lost 1 base, with 22 bases between them. The CDR3 extends over 20 amino acids. Germline CDR1 PRHDT, CDR2 FYEKMQ (reference sequence). The CDR3 reads CASSLVQAKTASENTGELFF. The CDR3 DNA reads TGTGCCAGCAGCTTAGTACAAGCCAAGACAGCGAGCGAGAACACCGGGGAGCTGTTTTTT.

In regard to this clonotype: Since no conserved phenylalanine or tryptophan closes the CDR3, a read error is the likely cause. This chain joins TRBV7-2 and TRBJ1-1; D is undetermined. V gave up 3 bases and J gave up 0 bases, with 5 bases separating them. This CDR3 has 13 residues. Germline V gene sequence: CDR1 SGHTA, CDR2 FQGNSA. The CDR3 coding sequence is TGTGCCAGCAGCTTTGTGCTGAACACTGAAGCTTTCTCT. This encodes CASSFVLNTEAFS.

The CDR3 DNA is TGTGCCAGCAGCTGGGAGACTAGCCAGCAGTTCTTC. Its protein is CASSWETSQQFF. The V call is TRBV7-2, the J call TRBJ2-1, with TRBD2 matching 7 bases. V was pared by 4 bases and J by 11 bases, with 5 bases of the junction left unmatched. Germline lookup yields CDR1 SGHTA and CDR2 FQGNSA. The CDR3 length is 12 residues.

The V gene is TRBV12-3 or TRBV12-4, the J gene TRBJ1-1, with a possible D match to TRBD1 (5 bases). The CDR3 covers 14 residues. V lost 2 bases to trimming and J lost 0 bases, with 7 bases between them. CDR3 sequence reads: CASSLKGLNTEAFF. The DNA for the CDR3 is TGTGCCAGCAGTTTAAAGGGGTTGAACACTGAAGCTTTCTTT.

This clonotype was detected ten times or more. The chain joins TRBV29-1 to TRBJ1-1; a possible D gene is TRBD1 (6 bases). CDR1 is SQVTM and CDR2 is ANQGSEA in the germline V gene. V lost 4 bases, J lost 4 bases, and 13 bases lay in between. This CDR3 contains 13 residues. In DNA, the CDR3 is TGCAGCGTTGGGTTGGGGGCGGGCACTGAAGCTTTCTTT. This translates into CSVGLGAGTEAFF. The whole variable domain, filled in from reference TRBV29-1 and TRBJ1-1, reads SAVISQKPSRDICQRGTSLTIQCQVDSQVTMMFWYRQQPGQSLTLIATANQGSEATYESGFVIDKFPISRPNLTFSTLTVSNMSPEDSSIYLCSVGLGAGTEAFFGQGTRLTVV.

This clonotype was counted ten times or more. J is TRBJ2-3 and V is TRBV20-1; TRBD2 matches at 9 bases. The CDR3 sequence is 13 residues long. CDR1 and CDR2 (germline): DFQATT, SNEGSKA (reference sequence). The V and J ends lost 5 bases and 4 bases, in that order; junction bases with no gene match: 4. DNA for the CDR3: TGCAGTGCTTTAGCGGGGGAATCAGATACGCAGTATTTT. It codes for CSALAGESDTQYF.

This clonotype has a handful of counts. The V gene is TRBV27, the J gene TRBJ1-1; 7 bases align to TRBD1. J gave up 2 bases and V 8 bases, and 5 bases lay outside the gene matches. Germline CDR1 reads MNHEY; CDR2 reads SMNVEV (reference sequence). There are 13 residues in the CDR3. The CDR3 DNA is TGTGCCAGCCAGGGGGACGGTAACACTGAAGCTTTCTTT. It yields the protein CASQGDGNTEAFF.

The chain couples TRBV7-9 to TRBJ1-1; D possibly corresponds to TRBD1 (5 bases). The CDR3 covers 14 residues. Trimming cost V 5 bases and J 1 base, with 11 bases left between them. Germline V gene sequence: CDR1 SEHNR, CDR2 FQNEAQ (reference sequence). The CDR3 region is CASSPDRENTEAFF. The CDR3 DNA is TGTGCCAGCAGCCCTGACAGAGAGAACACTGAAGCTTTCTTT.

This clonotype was seen more than once but under ten times. The DNA for the CDR3 is TGTGCCAGCAGCTTTGGAAAAGAGACCCAGTACTTC. Residues: CASSFGKETQYF. This chain links TRBV11-2 with TRBJ2-5, with unresolved D. The V gene lost 3 bases and the J gene lost 3 bases, with 5 bases spanning the gap. Looked up from germline, CDR1 is SGHAT and CDR2 is FQNNGV. The length of the CDR3 is 12 residues.

This clonotype was found many times. The rearrangement uses TRBV6-1 and TRBJ2-7; D is undetermined. CDR1 MNHNS and CDR2 SASEGT come from the germline V gene. The CDR3 spans 13 residues. Trimming shortened V by 2 bases and J by 6 bases, and 11 bases separated the two germline ends. The CDR3 DNA sequence: TGTGCCAGCAGTGAATTGAGGTTTGGCGAGCAGTACTTC. Translation: CASSELRFGEQYF.

The chain joins TRBV19 to TRBJ2-2; D not resolved. Germline CDR1 reads LNHDA; CDR2 reads SQIVND (reference sequence). This CDR3 has 17 residues. V lost 1 base and J lost 4, with 16 bases in between. The DNA for the CDR3 is TGTGCCAGTAGTATAGCCTCTTGGAGTCGGATCACCGGGGAGCTGTTTTTT. Translating it yields CASSIASWSRITGELFF.

This clonotype was seen many times. This sequence joins TRBV20-1 and TRBJ1-1; 11 nucleotides agree with TRBD1. With V trimmed by 0 bases and J by 1 base, 7 bases remained unmatched. The CDR3 is made up of 17 amino acids. Germline V gene sequence: CDR1 DFQATT, CDR2 SNEGSKA (reference sequence). CDR3 sequence (DNA): TGCAGTGCTAGAGATTTAAGGACAGGGGGCAGGAACACTGAAGCTTTCTTT. Protein: CSARDLRTGGRNTEAFF.

This clonotype was recorded at least ten times. The chain couples TRBV18 to TRBJ2-3; D is unresolved. The CDR3 spans 16 residues. The V and J ends lost 3 bases and 4 bases respectively, with 17 bases between them. CDR1 and CDR2 (germline): KGHSH, LQKENI. DNA of the CDR3: TGTGCCAGCTCACCTATTATCCCCGGAACCTCAGATACGCAGTATTTT. Its translation is CASSPIIPGTSDTQYF.

The chain links TRBV6-5 to TRBJ1-6; TRBD1 aligns across 11 bases. The germline CDR1 and CDR2 sequences are MNHEY and SVGAGI. V gave up 5 bases and J gave up 3 bases; unmatched junction bases: 12. The length of the CDR3 is 19 residues. The chain's CDR3 is CASSQDRGPAQVYNSPLHF. CDR3 nucleotides: TGTGCCAGCAGTCAGGACAGGGGGCCCGCTCAAGTCTATAATTCACCCCTCCACTTT.

The chain links TRBV27 to TRBJ2-7; D is unresolved. Germline values: CDR1 MNHEY, CDR2 SMNVEV (reference sequence). There are 12 residues in the CDR3. V was shortened by 8 bases and J by 0 bases, with 8 bases between the two germline ends. CDR3 region: CASVSHSYEQYF. The CDR3 nucleotides read TGTGCCAGCGTAAGCCACTCCTACGAGCAGTACTTC.

The table lists this clonotype with many counts. The chain combines TRBV9 with TRBJ1-6; TRBD1 is a possible D gene (6 bases). Germline V gene sequence: CDR1 SGDLS, CDR2 YYNGEE. The CDR3 has 15 residues. V lost 2 bases and J 6 bases, leaving 12 bases between the germline ends. The CDR3 DNA is TGTGCCAGCAGCGTTACGGGCAGGGGTAATTCACCCCTCCACTTT. Protein: CASSVTGRGNSPLHF.

This clonotype was detected ten times or more. The rearrangement joins TRBV20-1 to TRBJ2-4; 8 nucleotides align to TRBD2. Germline values: CDR1 DFQATT, CDR2 SNEGSKA (reference sequence). The CDR3 has 15 amino acids. Trimming took 0 bases from V and 2 from J; bases not matched to a gene: 3. The CDR3 region has the DNA TGCAGTGCTAGAGACGGGGGGGCATCCAAAAACATTCAGTACTTC. This translates into CSARDGGASKNIQYF.

This clonotype was found a few times. The chain is built from TRBV7-3 and TRBJ1-1; D might be TRBD1 (5 bases). Between the trimmed V and J ends, which lost 11 bases and 6 bases, there was a span of 19 bases. The CDR3 has 13 amino acids. From germline, CDR1 is SGHTA and CDR2 FQGTGA. The CDR3 DNA reads as TGTGCCGGGGAACAGGCCGCGGCTCCTGAAGCTTTCTTT. The encoded protein is CAGEQAAAPEAFF.

The chain couples TRBV5-1 to TRBJ1-2, with unresolved D. V lost 4 bases to trimming and J lost 4 bases, with 8 bases between them. In germline, CDR1 is SGHRS, CDR2 YFSETQ. CDR3 length: 12 amino acids. CDR3 nucleotides: TGCGCCAGCAGCATAGGAACCTATGGCTACACCTTC. The encoded protein is CASSIGTYGYTF. The full variable domain, with the rest looked up from reference TRBV5-1 and TRBJ1-2, is KAGVTQTPRYLIKTRGQQVTLSCSPISGHRSVSWYQQTPGQGLQFLFEYFSETQRNKGNFPGRFSGRQFSNSRSEMNVSTLELGDSALYLCASSIGTYGYTFGSGTRLTVV.

The table lists this clonotype with many counts. This rearrangement joins TRBV20-1 to TRBJ2-1, with TRBD2 matching over 13 bases. V shed 2 bases and J 4 bases; nucleotides not matched to a gene: 8. Per germline, CDR1 DFQATT and CDR2 SNEGSKA (reference sequence). The CDR3 is made up of 17 amino acids. CDR3 bases: TGCAGTGCTAGAACACTAGCGGGGGGGCGAGGATACAATGAGCAGTTCTTC. Translated, it gives CSARTLAGGRGYNEQFF.

This clonotype was seen repeatedly, ten times or more. The V call is TRBV27, the J call TRBJ1-5; no firm D call. The length of the CDR3 is 12 residues. From germline, CDR1 is MNHEY and CDR2 SMNVEV (reference sequence). Trimming left V 4 bases short and J 0 bases short, with 1 base between. CDR3 sequence: CASSYSNQPQHF. The DNA of the CDR3 is TGTGCCAGCAGTTATAGCAATCAGCCCCAGCATTTT.

This clonotype was recorded a few times. This chain uses TRBV29-1 with TRBJ2-3; a weak D match, TRBD2 (6 bases). CDR3 length equals 13 residues. Looked up from germline, CDR1 is SQVTM and CDR2 is ANQGSEA. V was pared by 6 bases and J by 1 base, with 11 bases between. The CDR3 nucleotides read TGCAGCGTCCTTAGCGGAGGCACAGATACGCAGTATTTT. Its protein is CSVLSGGTDTQYF.

This clonotype came up a few times. This chain connects TRBV29-1 to TRBJ2-2; no clear D. The germline V gene has CDR1 SQVTM and CDR2 ANQGSEA. CDR3 length: 12 residues. The V and J ends lost 5 bases and 1 base respectively, with 5 bases between them. The CDR3 is CSVQKNTGELFF. The CDR3 DNA reads TGCAGCGTTCAAAAGAACACCGGGGAGCTGTTTTTT.

The chain uses TRBV7-2 and TRBJ2-1; 13 nucleotides align to TRBD2. The CDR3 loop spans 15 amino acids. V was clipped by 5 bases and J by 8 bases; unmatched bases: 6. The germline V gene has CDR1 SGHTA and CDR2 FQGNSA. This CDR3 is CASSQTSGGQDEQFF. CDR3 nucleotide sequence: TGTGCCAGCAGCCAGACTAGCGGGGGGCAGGATGAGCAGTTCTTC.

This clonotype has a count of ten or more. This chain connects TRBV7-8 to TRBJ1-1, with a tentative D call TRBD1 (6 bases). V was trimmed by 5 bases and J by 7 bases, leaving 14 bases between them. Germline lookup yields CDR1 SGHVS and CDR2 FQNEAQ. The CDR3 has 13 residues. The CDR3 nucleotides read TGTGCCAGCAGCCTTGGGGGGGGCATTGAAGCTTTCTTT. Its protein product is CASSLGGGIEAFF.

This clonotype has more than one count but fewer than ten. The chain uses TRBV27 and TRBJ1-2, with D uncertain. The CDR3 has 13 residues. CDR1 and CDR2 from the germline V gene are MNHEY and SMNVEV (reference sequence). Trimming shortened V by 3 bases and J by 2 bases, and 7 bases separated the two germline ends. Here the CDR3 DNA reads TGTGCCAGCAGTTTTAACCCAAACTATGGCTACACCTTC. Protein: CASSFNPNYGYTF.

This clonotype was seen ten or more times. V gene TRBV7-8 combines with J gene TRBJ1-2, with D possibly TRBD1 on 6 matching bases. The V and J ends lost 5 bases and 2 bases respectively, with 18 bases between them. Germline V gene sequence: CDR1 SGHVS, CDR2 FQNEAQ. This CDR3 comprises 16 residues. The CDR3 DNA follows: TGTGCCAGCAGCCCCTACAACAGGGACACGAACTATGGCTACACCTTC. The encoded protein is CASSPYNRDTNYGYTF.

The chain uses TRBV2 and TRBJ2-3; 9 positions agree with TRBD1. CDR1 is SNHLY and CDR2 is FYNNEI in the germline V gene. J gave up 2 bases and V 5 bases, and 5 bases lay outside the gene matches. The CDR3 length is 15 residues. The CDR3 region is CASSRDRVTTDTQYF. In DNA form, the CDR3 reads TGTGCCAGCAGTCGGGACAGGGTGACCACAGATACGCAGTATTTT.

This clonotype was recorded at least ten times. The chain uses TRBV29-1 and TRBJ2-2; tentative D call: TRBD1 (5 bases). The germline V gene has CDR1 SQVTM and CDR2 ANQGSEA. The CDR3 length is 12 residues. Trimming stripped 7 bases from V and 1 base from J, with 7 bases between. CDR3 bases: TGCAGCGCGACAGTGAACACCGGGGAGCTGTTTTTT. This translates into CSATVNTGELFF.

V and J are TRBV10-3 and TRBJ2-2; unclear D gene. Between the trimmed V and J ends, which lost 5 bases and 6 bases, there was a span of 10 bases. This CDR3 has 13 residues. Germline CDR1 ENHRY, CDR2 SYGVKD. This CDR3 is CAISFDKAGELFF. The CDR3 nucleotides are TGTGCCATCAGTTTTGACAAGGCCGGGGAGCTGTTTTTT.